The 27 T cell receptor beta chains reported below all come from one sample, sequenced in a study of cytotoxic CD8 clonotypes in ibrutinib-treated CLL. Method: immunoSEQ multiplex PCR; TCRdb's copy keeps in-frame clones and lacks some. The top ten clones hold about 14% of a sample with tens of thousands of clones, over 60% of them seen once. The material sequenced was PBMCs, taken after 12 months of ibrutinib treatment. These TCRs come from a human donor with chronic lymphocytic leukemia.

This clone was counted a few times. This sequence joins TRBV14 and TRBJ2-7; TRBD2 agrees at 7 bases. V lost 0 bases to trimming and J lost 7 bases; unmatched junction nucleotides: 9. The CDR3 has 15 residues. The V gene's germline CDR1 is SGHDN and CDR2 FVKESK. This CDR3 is CASSQDSAGVGEQYF. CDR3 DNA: TGTGCCAGCAGCCAAGATTCGGCGGGAGTAGGTGAGCAGTACTTC.

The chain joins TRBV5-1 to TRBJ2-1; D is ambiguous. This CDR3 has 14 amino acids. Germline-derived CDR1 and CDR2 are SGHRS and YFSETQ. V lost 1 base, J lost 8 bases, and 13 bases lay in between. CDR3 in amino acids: CASSLSPVNYEQFF. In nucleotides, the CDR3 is TGCGCCAGCAGCTTGTCTCCAGTCAACTATGAGCAGTTCTTC. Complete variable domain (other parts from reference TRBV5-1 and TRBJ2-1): KAGVTQTPRYLIKTRGQQVTLSCSPISGHRSVSWYQQTPGQGLQFLFEYFSETQRNKGNFPGRFSGRQFSNSRSEMNVSTLELGDSALYLCASSLSPVNYEQFFGPGTRLTVL.

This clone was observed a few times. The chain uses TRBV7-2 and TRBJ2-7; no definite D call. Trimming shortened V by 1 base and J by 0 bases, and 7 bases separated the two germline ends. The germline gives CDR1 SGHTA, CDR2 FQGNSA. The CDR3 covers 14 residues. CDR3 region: CASSLEQSSYEQYF. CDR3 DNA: TGTGCCAGCAGCTTAGAACAGAGCTCCTACGAGCAGTACTTC. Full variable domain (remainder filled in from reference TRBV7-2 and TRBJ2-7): GAGVSQSPSNKVTEKGKDVELRCDPISGHTALYWYRQSLGQGLEFLIYFQGNSAPDKSGLPSDRFSAERTGGSVSTLTIQRTQQEDSAVYLCASSLEQSSYEQYFGPGTRLTVT.

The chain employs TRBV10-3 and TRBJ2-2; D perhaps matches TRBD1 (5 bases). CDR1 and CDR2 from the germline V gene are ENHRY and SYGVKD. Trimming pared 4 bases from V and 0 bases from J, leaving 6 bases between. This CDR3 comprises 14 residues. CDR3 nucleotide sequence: TGTGCCATCAGTGGCAGGGCGAACACCGGGGAGCTGTTTTTT. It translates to CAISGRANTGELFF.

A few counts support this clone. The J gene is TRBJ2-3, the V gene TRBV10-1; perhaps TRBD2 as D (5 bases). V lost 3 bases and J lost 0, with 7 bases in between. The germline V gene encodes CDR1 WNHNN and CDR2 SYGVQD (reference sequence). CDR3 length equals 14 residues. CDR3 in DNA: TGCGCCAGCAGTGATTCGGGGAGCACAGATACGCAGTATTTT. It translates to CASSDSGSTDTQYF.

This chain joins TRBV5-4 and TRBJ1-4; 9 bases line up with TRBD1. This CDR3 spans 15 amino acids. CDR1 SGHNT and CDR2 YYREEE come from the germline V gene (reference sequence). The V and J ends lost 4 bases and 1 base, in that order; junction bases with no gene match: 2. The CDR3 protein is CASSLDRGTNEKLFF. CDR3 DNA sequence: TGTGCCAGCAGCCTGGACAGGGGAACTAATGAAAAACTGTTTTTT. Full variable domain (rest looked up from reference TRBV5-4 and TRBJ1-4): ETGVTQSPTHLIKTRGQQVTLRCSSQSGHNTVSWYQQALGQGPQFIFQYYREEENGRGNFPPRFSGLQFPNYSSELNVNALELDDSALYLCASSLDRGTNEKLFFGSGTQLSVL.

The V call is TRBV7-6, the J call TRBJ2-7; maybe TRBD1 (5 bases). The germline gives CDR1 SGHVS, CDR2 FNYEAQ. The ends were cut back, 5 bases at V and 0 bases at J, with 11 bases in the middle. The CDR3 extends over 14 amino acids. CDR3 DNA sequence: TGTGCCAGCAGCCGCGCGGACAACTCCTACGAGCAGTACTTC. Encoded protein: CASSRADNSYEQYF.

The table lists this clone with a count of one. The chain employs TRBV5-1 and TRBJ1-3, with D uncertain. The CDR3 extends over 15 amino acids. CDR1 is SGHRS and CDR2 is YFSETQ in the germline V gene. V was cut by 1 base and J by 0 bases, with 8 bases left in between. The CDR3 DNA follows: TGCGCCAGCAGCTTGTCGGCGGCCTCTGGAAACACCATATATTTT. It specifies CASSLSAASGNTIYF. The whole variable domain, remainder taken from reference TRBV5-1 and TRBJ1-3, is KAGVTQTPRYLIKTRGQQVTLSCSPISGHRSVSWYQQTPGQGLQFLFEYFSETQRNKGNFPGRFSGRQFSNSRSEMNVSTLELGDSALYLCASSLSAASGNTIYFGEGSWLTVV.

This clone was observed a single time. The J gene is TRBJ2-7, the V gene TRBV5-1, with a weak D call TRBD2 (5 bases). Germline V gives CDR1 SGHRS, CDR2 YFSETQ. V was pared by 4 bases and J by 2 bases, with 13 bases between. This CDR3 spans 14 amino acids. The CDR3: CASSAALGPYEQYF. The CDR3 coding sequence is TGCGCCAGCAGCGCGGCACTAGGACCCTACGAGCAGTACTTC.

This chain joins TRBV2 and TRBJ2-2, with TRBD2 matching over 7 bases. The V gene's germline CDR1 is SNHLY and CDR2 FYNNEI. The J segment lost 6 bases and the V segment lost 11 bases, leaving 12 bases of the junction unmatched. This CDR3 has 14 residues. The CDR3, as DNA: TGTGCCTTTGGGGGGGATCGGTTCGCCGGGGAGCTGTTTTTT. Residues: CAFGGDRFAGELFF.

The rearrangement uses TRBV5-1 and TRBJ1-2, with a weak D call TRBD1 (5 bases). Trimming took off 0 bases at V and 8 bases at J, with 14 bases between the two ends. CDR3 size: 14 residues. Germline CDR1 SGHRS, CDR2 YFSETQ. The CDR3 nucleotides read TGCGCCAGCAGCTTGGAGCAGACAGACCGGGGCTACACCTTC. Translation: CASSLEQTDRGYTF.

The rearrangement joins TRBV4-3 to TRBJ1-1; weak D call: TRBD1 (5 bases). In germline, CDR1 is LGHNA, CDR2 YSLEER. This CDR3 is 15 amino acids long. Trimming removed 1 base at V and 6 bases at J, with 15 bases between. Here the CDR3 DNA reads TGCGCCAGCAGCCAAGGCCAGGGACGGGGCGCTGAAGCTTTCTTT. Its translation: CASSQGQGRGAEAFF.

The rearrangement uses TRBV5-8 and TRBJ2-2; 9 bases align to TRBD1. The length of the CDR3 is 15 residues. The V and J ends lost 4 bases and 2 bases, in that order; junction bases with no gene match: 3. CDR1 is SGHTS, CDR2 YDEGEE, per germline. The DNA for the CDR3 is TGTGCCAGCAGCCTGGGACAGGGCAACACCGGGGAGCTGTTTTTT. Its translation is CASSLGQGNTGELFF.

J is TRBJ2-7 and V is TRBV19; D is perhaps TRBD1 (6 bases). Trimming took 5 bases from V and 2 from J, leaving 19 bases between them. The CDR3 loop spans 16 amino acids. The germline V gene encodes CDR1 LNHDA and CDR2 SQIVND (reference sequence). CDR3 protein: CASSSSIRTETYEQYF. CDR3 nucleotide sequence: TGTGCCAGTAGTTCGTCGATTAGGACAGAAACCTACGAGCAGTACTTC.

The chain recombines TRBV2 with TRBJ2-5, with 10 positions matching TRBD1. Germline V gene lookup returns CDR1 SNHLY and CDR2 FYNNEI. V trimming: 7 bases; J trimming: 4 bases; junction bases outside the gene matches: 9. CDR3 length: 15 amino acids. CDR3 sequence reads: CASTKRTGGGETQYF. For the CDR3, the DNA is TGTGCCAGCACTAAAAGGACAGGGGGAGGAGAGACCCAGTACTTC.

This CDR3 reads CASSPLKGTAGELFF. The CDR3 DNA reads as TGTGCCAGCAGCCCACTTAAGGGGACGGCCGGGGAGCTGTTTTTT. The chain combines TRBV7-9 with TRBJ2-2, with D perhaps TRBD1 or TRBD2 (5 bases each). Trimming removed 5 bases at V and 6 bases at J, with 16 bases between. Per germline, CDR1 SEHNR and CDR2 FQNEAQ (reference sequence). The CDR3 has 15 amino acids.

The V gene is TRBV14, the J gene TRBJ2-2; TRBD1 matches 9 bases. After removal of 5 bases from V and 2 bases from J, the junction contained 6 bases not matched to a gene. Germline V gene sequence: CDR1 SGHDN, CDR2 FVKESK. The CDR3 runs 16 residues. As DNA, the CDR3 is TGTGCCAGCAGCTATACAGGGGGCCCAAACACCGGGGAGCTGTTTTTT. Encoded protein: CASSYTGGPNTGELFF.

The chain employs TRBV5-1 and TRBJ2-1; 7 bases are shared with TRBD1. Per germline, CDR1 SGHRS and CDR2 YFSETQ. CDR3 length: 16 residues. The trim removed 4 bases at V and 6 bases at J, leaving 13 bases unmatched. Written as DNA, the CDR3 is TGCGCCAGCAGCCCCTACACAGGGGATCAAAGCAATGAGCAGTTCTTC. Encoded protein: CASSPYTGDQSNEQFF.

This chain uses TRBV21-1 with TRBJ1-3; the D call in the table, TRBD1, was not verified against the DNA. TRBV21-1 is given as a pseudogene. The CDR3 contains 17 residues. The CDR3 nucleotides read TGTGCCAGCAACTGCGGACATCGAATAGAATCTGGAAACACCATATATTTT. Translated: CASNCGHRIESGNTIYF.

The CDR3, as DNA: TGTGCCAGCAGTCCGGGAAGCGAGCAGTACTTC. This sequence encodes CASSPGSEQYF. V usage is TRBV9 and J usage is TRBJ2-7; perhaps TRBD2 as D (5 bases). The CDR3 runs 11 residues. Trimming left V 5 bases short and J 6 bases short, with 9 bases between. Germline lookup yields CDR1 SGDLS and CDR2 YYNGEE.

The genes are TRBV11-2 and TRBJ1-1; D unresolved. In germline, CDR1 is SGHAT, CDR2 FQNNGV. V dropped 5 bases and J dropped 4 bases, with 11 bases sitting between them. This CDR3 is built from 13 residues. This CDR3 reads CASSVVAATEAFF. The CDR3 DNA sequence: TGTGCCAGCAGCGTCGTAGCAGCCACTGAAGCTTTCTTT.

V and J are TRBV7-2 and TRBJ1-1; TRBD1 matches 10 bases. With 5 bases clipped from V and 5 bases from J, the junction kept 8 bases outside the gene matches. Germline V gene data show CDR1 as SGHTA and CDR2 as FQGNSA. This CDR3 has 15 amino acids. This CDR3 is CASSRQTGGVTEAFF. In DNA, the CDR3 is TGTGCCAGCAGCCGACAGACAGGGGGCGTAACTGAAGCTTTCTTT.

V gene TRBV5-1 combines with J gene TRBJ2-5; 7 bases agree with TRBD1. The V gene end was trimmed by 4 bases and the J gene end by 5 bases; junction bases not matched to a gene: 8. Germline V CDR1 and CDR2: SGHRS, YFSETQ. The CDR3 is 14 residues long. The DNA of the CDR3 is TGCGCCAGCAGCCAGTCGACAGGGCACGAGACCCAGTACTTC. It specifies CASSQSTGHETQYF.

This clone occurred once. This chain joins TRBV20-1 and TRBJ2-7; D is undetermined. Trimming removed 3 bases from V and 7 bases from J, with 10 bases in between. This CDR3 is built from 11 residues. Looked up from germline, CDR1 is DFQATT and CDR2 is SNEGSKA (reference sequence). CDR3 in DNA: TGCAGTGCTAGGGAGAATCGGGAGCAGTACTTC. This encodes CSARENREQYF.

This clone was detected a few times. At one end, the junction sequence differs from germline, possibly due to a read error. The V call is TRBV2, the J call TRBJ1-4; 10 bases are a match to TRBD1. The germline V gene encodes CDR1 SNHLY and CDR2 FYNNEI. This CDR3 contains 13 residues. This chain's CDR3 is CASSRASGTGAPF. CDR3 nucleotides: TGTGCCAGCAGTAGAGCCTCCGGGACAGGGGCCCCTTTT.

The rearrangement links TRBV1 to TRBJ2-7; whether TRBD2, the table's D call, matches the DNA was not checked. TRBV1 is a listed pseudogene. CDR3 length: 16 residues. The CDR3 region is CTSSQVMAGGGYEQYF. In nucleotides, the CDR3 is TGCACCAGCAGCCAAGTTATGGCGGGAGGTGGGTACGAGCAGTACTTC.

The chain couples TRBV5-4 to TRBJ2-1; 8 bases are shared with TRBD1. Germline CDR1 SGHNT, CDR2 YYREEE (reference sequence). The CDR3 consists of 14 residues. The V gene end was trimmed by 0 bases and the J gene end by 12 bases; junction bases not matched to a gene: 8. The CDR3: CASSLAGGGGRQFF. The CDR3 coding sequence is TGTGCCAGCAGCTTGGCAGGGGGCGGAGGTCGGCAGTTCTTC.